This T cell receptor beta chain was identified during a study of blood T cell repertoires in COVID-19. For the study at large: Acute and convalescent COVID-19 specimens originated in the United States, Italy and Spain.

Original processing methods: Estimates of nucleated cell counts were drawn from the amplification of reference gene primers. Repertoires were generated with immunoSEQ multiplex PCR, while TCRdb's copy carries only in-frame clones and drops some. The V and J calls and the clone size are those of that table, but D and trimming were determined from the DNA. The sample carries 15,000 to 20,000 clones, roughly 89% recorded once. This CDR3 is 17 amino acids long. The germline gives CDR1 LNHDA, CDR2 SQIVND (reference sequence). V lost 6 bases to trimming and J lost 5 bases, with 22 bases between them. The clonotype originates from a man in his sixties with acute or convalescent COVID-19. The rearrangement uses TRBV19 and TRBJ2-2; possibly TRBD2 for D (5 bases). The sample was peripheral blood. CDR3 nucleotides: TGTGCCAGTAGCACCCGAGGGATATCCGGGGTTACCGGGGAGCTGTTTTTT. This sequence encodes CASSTRGISGVTGELFF.